A single sample gave rise to the 25 T cell receptor beta chains below, sequenced in a study of T cells expressing NK-cell markers. TCRdb reprocessed the 5' RACE reads and keeps a single row for each CDR3 protein, giving no DNA. Here the sample table reports about 260,000 distinct CDR3 sequences. Sequencing was performed on blood T cells: a sorted CD56 or NKG2C T cell subset, CD4+ or CD8+ T cells, or bulk PBMC T cells (not recorded which). These receptor sequences come from a man younger than 35 in good health.

This sequence joins TRBV5-5 and TRBJ2-3; TCRdb lists TRBD2, though no DNA is available to test this call. This CDR3 is 14 amino acids long. CDR1 and CDR2 (germline): SGHKS, YYEKEE (reference sequence). CDR3 in amino acids: CASSRDPLTDTQYF.

V and J are TRBV6-1 and TRBJ2-1; checking the TCRdb D call of TRBD2 is not possible without DNA. Per the germline V gene, CDR1 is MNHNS and CDR2 is SASEGT. The CDR3 is 15 residues long. Here the CDR3 reads CASSFSGMGYNEQFF.

The V and J genes are TRBV10-2 and TRBJ2-2; TCRdb's D call of TRBD2 is untestable without DNA. This CDR3 is 12 amino acids long. Germline loops: CDR1 WSHSY, CDR2 SAAADI. CDR3 region: CASTDGSGELFF.

The chain has TRBV18 and TRBJ2-7; TCRdb's D call, TRBD1, is unchecked because there is no DNA. Germline CDR1 is KGHSH and CDR2 is LQKENI. This CDR3 has 12 residues. The CDR3 sequence: CASSSDRYEQYF.

This rearrangement joins TRBV7-6 to TRBJ2-1; the TRBD2 assignment by TCRdb is unverifiable without DNA. Germline-derived CDR1 and CDR2 are SGHVS and FNYEAQ. This CDR3 region has 14 residues. This CDR3 is CATSRIAGVDEQFF.

This chain joins TRBV20-1 and TRBJ1-5; without DNA, the TCRdb call of TRBD1 cannot be checked. The CDR3 is 15 amino acids. Germline V gene sequence: CDR1 DFQATT, CDR2 SNEGSKA (reference sequence). CDR3 sequence reads: CSAVAGQSINQPQHF.

The chain couples TRBV29-1 to TRBJ2-3; as DNA is missing, the TRBD1 call by TCRdb cannot be tested. There are 13 residues in the CDR3. Per the germline V gene, CDR1 is SQVTM and CDR2 is ANQGSEA. The CDR3 protein is CSGGQPSTDTQYF.

V and J are TRBV20-1 and TRBJ2-1. Germline V gene sequence: CDR1 DFQATT, CDR2 SNEGSKA (reference sequence). This CDR3 spans 14 amino acids. This CDR3 reads CSAVDPTFYNEQFF.

The chain joins TRBV19 to TRBJ2-1; TCRdb returns TRBD2, unconfirmable since there is no DNA. The germline gives CDR1 LNHDA, CDR2 SQIVND (reference sequence). The CDR3 spans 13 residues. The CDR3 sequence is CASRGSGNNEQFF.

V gene TRBV7-9 combines with J gene TRBJ2-2; TCRdb selects TRBD2, and the lack of DNA leaves this call unchecked. The V gene's germline CDR1 is SEHNR and CDR2 FQNEAQ (reference sequence). CDR3 length equals 16 residues. CDR3 sequence: CASSPMSGRMVGELFF.

The rearrangement uses TRBV6-1 and TRBJ1-1; TCRdb reports TRBD1, a call that lacks DNA to check it against. The CDR3 loop spans 15 amino acids. Germline lookup yields CDR1 MNHNS and CDR2 SASEGT. CDR3 loop: CASSPDRTRNTEAFF.

The V gene is TRBV12-3 or TRBV12-4, the J gene TRBJ2-7. This CDR3 comprises 12 residues. CDR3 amino acids: CASSATGLQQYF.

The J gene is TRBJ2-3, the V gene TRBV7-8; TCRdb selects TRBD2, and the lack of DNA leaves this call unchecked. Germline V lookup: CDR1 SGHVS, CDR2 FQNEAQ. CDR3 size: 16 residues. CDR3 protein: CASSINQARSTDTQYF.

The rearrangement uses TRBV5-1 and TRBJ2-3. In germline, CDR1 is SGHRS, CDR2 YFSETQ. The CDR3 loop spans 14 amino acids. CDR3: CASSLWAAGDTQYF.

The chain employs TRBV29-1 and TRBJ2-5; with no DNA, the TCRdb D assignment of TRBD2 cannot be verified. This CDR3 spans 13 amino acids. The germline V gene encodes CDR1 SQVTM and CDR2 ANQGSEA. CDR3: CSAGLPLQETQYF.

The rearrangement links TRBV7-2 to TRBJ2-2; TCRdb's assignment of TRBD2 cannot be checked, as there is no DNA. From germline, CDR1 is SGHTA and CDR2 FQGNSA. This CDR3 has 17 residues. CDR3 residues: CASSFPSGRAGTGELFF. Supplemented by reference TRBV7-2 and TRBJ2-2, the full variable domain reads GAGVSQSPSNKVTEKGKDVELRCDPISGHTALYWYRQSLGQGLEFLIYFQGNSAPDKSGLPSDRFSAERTGGSVSTLTIQRTQQEDSAVYLCASSFPSGRAGTGELFFGEGSRLTVL.

The chain links TRBV29-1 to TRBJ2-3; there is no DNA to check the TCRdb D call of TRBD2. The CDR3 sequence is 13 residues long. Germline V gene data show CDR1 as SQVTM and CDR2 as ANQGSEA. CDR3 amino acids: CSVDEGRGNTQYF.

This rearrangement joins TRBV12-3 or TRBV12-4 to TRBJ2-6; lacking DNA, the TRBD1 call made by TCRdb goes unchecked. CDR3 length: 17 residues. The CDR3 region is CASSSGDPPLRANVLTF.

The chain joins TRBV20-1 to TRBJ2-5; TCRdb's D call of TRBD2 is untestable without DNA. The CDR3 extends over 14 amino acids. CDR1 and CDR2 (germline): DFQATT, SNEGSKA (reference sequence). CDR3 sequence: CSAGRPGFQETQYF.

The V and J genes are TRBV19 and TRBJ2-2; TCRdb indicates TRBD1, and absent DNA this call remains unverified. Germline V gene sequence: CDR1 LNHDA, CDR2 SQIVND (reference sequence). The CDR3 covers 15 residues. This CDR3 reads CASRRQLSNTGELFF.

The chain combines TRBV15 with TRBJ2-1; TCRdb returns TRBD2, unconfirmable since there is no DNA. This CDR3 is built from 16 residues. Germline V gene data show CDR1 as LNHNV and CDR2 as YYDKDF (reference sequence). CDR3 loop: CATSKAAGEMDNEQFF.

The CDR3 sequence is CASSWEAGYGYTF. This chain joins TRBV5-1 and TRBJ1-2. The CDR3 runs 13 residues. The V gene's germline CDR1 is SGHRS and CDR2 YFSETQ.

V gene TRBV7-9 combines with J gene TRBJ1-1. Germline V gene data show CDR1 as SEHNR and CDR2 as FQNEAQ (reference sequence). CDR3 length equals 13 residues. CDR3: CASSPEPNTEAFF.

The V call is TRBV6-5, the J call TRBJ2-2; checking the TCRdb D call of TRBD1 is not possible without DNA. Per the germline V gene, CDR1 is MNHEY and CDR2 is SVGAGI. This CDR3 is 15 amino acids long. The CDR3 sequence: CASSLRTGVTGELFF.

This chain links TRBV5-6 with TRBJ2-2. Looked up from germline, CDR1 is SGHDT and CDR2 is YYEEEE. This CDR3 has 16 residues. CDR3 amino acids: CASSLFPSSNTGELFF.